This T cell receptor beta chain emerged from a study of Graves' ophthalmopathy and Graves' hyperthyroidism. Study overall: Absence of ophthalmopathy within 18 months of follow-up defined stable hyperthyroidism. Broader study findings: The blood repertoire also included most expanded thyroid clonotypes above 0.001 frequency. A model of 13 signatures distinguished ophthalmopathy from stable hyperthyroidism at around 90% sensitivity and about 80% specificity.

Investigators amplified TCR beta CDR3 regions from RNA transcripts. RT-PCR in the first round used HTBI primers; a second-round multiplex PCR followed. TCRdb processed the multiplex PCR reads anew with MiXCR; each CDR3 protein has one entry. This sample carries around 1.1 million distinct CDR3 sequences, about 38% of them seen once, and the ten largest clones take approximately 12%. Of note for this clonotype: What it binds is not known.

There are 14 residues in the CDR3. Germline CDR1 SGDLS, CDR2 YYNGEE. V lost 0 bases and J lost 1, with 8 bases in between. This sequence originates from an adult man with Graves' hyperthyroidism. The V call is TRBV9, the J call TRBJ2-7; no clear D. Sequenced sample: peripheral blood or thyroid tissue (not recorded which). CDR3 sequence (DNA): TGTGCCAGCAGCGTAGGGGTCTATTCCTACGAGCAGTACTTC. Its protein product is CASSVGVYSYEQYF.